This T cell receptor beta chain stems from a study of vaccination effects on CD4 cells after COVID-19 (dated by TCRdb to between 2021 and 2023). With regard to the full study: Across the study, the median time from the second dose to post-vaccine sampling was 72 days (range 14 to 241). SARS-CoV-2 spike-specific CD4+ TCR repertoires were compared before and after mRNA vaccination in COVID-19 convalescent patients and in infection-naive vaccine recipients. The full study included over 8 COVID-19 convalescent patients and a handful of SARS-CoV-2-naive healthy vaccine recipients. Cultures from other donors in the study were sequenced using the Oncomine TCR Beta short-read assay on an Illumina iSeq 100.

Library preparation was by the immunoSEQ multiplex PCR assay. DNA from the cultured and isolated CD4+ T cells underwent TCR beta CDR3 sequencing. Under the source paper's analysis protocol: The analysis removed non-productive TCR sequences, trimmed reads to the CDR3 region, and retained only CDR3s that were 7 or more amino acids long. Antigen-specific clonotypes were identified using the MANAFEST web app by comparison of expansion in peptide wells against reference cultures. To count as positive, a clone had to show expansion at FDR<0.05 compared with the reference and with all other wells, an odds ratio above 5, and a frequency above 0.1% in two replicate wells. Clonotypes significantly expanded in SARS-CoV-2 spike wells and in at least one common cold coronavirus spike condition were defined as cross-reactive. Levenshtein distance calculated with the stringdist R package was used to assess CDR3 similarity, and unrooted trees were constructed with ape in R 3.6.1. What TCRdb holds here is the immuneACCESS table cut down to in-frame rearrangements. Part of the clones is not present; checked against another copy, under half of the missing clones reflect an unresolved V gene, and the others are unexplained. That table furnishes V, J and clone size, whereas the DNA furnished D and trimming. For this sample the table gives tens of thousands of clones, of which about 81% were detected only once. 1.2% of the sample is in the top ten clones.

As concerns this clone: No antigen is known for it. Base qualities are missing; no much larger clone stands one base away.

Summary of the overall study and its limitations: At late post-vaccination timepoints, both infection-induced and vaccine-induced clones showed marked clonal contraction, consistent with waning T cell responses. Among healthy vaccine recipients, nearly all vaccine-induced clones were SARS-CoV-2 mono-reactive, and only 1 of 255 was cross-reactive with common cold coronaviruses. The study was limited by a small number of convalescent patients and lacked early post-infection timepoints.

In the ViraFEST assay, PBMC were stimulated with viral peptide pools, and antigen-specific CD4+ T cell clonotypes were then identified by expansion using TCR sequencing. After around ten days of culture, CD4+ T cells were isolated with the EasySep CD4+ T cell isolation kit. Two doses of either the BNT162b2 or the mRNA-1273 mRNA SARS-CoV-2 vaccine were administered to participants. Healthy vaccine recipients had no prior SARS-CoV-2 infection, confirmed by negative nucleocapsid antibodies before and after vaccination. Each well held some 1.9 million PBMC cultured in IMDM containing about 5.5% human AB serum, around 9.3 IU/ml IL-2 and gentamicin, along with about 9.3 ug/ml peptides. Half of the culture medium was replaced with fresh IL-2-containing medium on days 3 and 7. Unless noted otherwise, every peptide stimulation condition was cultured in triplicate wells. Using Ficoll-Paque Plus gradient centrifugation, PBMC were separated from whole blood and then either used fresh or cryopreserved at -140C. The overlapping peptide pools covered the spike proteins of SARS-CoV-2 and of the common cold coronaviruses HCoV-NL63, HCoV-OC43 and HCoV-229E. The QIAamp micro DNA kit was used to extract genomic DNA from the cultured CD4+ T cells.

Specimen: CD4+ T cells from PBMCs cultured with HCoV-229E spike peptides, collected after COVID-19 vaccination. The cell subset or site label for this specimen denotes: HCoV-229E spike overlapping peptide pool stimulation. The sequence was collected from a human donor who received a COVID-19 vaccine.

The CDR3 in this case is CASGPPRDSDTQYF. The DNA sequence is TGTGCTAGTGGTCCCCCGCGGGACTCAGATACGCAGTATTTT. The chain uses TRBV12-5 and TRBJ2-3; TRBD2 is a possible D gene, resting on 6 matching bases. The junction shows trimming of 5 bases on V and 4 bases on J, plus 13 bases between the germline ends. The germline V gene encodes CDR1 LGHNT and CDR2 FRNRAP. CDR3 length: 14 amino acids, cysteine to phenylalanine. Only the CDR3 DNA is retained, 42 bases long and in frame from the first base. The full variable domain, with segments outside the CDR3 supplied by the reference TRBV12-5 and TRBJ2-3 proteins, appears as DARVTQTPRHKVTEMGQEVTMRCQPILGHNTVFWYRQTMMQGLELLAYFRNRAPLDDSGMPKDRFSAEMPDATLATLKIQPSEPRDSAVYFCASGPPRDSDTQYFGPGTRLTVL.